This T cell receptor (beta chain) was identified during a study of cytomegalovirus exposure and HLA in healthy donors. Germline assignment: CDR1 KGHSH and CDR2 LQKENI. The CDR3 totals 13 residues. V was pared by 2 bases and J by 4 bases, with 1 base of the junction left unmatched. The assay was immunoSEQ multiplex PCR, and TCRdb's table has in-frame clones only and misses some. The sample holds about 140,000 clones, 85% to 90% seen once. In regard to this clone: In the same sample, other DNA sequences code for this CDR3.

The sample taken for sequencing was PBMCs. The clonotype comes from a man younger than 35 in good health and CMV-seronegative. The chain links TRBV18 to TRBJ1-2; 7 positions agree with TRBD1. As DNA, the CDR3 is TGTGCCAGCTCACCAGGGACAGTCTATGGCTACACCTTC. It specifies CASSPGTVYGYTF.